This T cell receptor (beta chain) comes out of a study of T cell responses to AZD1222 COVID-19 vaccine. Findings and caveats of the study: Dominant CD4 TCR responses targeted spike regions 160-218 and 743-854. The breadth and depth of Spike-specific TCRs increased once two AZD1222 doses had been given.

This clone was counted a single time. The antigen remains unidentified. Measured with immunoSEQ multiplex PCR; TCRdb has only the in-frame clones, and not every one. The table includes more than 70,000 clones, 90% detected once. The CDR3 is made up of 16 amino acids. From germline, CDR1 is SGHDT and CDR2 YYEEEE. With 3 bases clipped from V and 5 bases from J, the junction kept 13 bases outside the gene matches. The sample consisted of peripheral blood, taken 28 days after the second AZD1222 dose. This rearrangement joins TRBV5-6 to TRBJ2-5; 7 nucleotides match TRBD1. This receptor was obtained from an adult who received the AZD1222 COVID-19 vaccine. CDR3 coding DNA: TGTGCCAGCAGCTCGGTCCGGGACAGCGTAGGGGAGACCCAGTACTTC. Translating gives CASSSVRDSVGETQYF.